The 29 T cell receptor beta chains in this list originate from one sample, sequenced in a study of blood T cell repertoires in COVID-19 (dated by TCRdb to the early 2020s). Library generation was performed with the immunoSEQ multiplex PCR assay. In TCRdb, the immuneACCESS table is reduced to in-frame sequences with V and J assigned. These tables do not hold every clone; where another copy was compared, an unresolved V gene accounts for under half, and the others remain unexplained. This sample has about 90,000 clones in its table, and approximately 80% of those were observed once. The top ten constitute 7% of the sample. What was sequenced was peripheral blood. All receptors derive from a man between 65 and 80 years old with acute or convalescent COVID-19.

This clone counts as medium-sized (0.01 to 0.1%). The chain has TRBV7-9 and TRBJ1-2, with unresolved D. The germline gives CDR1 SEHNR, CDR2 FQNEAQ (reference sequence). CDR3 size: 17 residues. The V end lost 1 base, the J end lost 4 bases, and 19 bases lay between the germline ends. CDR3 residues: CASSLEGGSFAAYGYTF. CDR3 nucleotide sequence: TGTGCCAGCAGCTTAGAGGGAGGAAGCTTTGCTGCCTATGGCTACACCTTC.

This sequence joins TRBV19 and TRBJ1-5; possibly TRBD1 for D (6 bases). The germline V and J ends were trimmed by 3 bases and 4 bases, with 10 bases remaining between them. Germline V gene sequence: CDR1 LNHDA, CDR2 SQIVND (reference sequence). The CDR3 spans 14 residues. CDR3 DNA sequence: TGTGCCAGTAGTATCCAGGGGAGAAATCAGCCCCAGCATTTT. This sequence encodes CASSIQGRNQPQHF.

The chain has TRBV19 and TRBJ1-5; TRBD1 might be the D (5 bases). CDR3 length equals 15 residues. CDR1 LNHDA and CDR2 SQIVND come from the germline V gene (reference sequence). The V end lost 7 bases, the J end lost 7 bases, and 20 bases lay between the germline ends. This chain's CDR3 is CASTPSQGMGQPQHF. CDR3 coding DNA: TGTGCCAGTACCCCCTCCCAGGGAATGGGCCAGCCCCAGCATTTT.

This chain links TRBV19 with TRBJ1-2; 7 positions agree with TRBD1. V was pared by 1 base and J by 7 bases, with 6 bases of the junction left unmatched. The CDR3 extends over 14 amino acids. In germline, CDR1 is LNHDA, CDR2 SQIVND (reference sequence). CDR3 residues: CASSIGGQNGGYTF. CDR3 coding DNA: TGTGCCAGTAGTATAGGGGGACAGAACGGTGGCTACACCTTC.

The chain is built from TRBV24-1 and TRBJ2-1; D perhaps matches TRBD1 (6 bases). CDR3 length: 17 residues. Germline V CDR1 and CDR2: KGHDR, SFDVKD. The V gene lost 1 base and the J gene lost 3 bases, with 15 bases spanning the gap. The CDR3 region is CATSDFRGTNGYNEQFF. In DNA, the CDR3 is TGTGCCACCAGTGATTTTAGGGGGACAAACGGCTACAATGAGCAGTTCTTC.

V is TRBV6-1 and J is TRBJ1-3, with TRBD1 matching over 9 bases. Germline values: CDR1 MNHNS, CDR2 SASEGT. V shed 6 bases and J 1 base; nucleotides not matched to a gene: 4. This CDR3 contains 15 residues. CDR3 coding DNA: TGTGCCAGCAGGGTGACAGGGGGATCTGGAAACACCATATATTTT. Translating it yields CASRVTGGSGNTIYF.

The CDR3 sequence is CASSSRLAGGVETQYF. Here the CDR3 DNA reads TGTGCCAGCAGCTCCAGACTAGCGGGAGGGGTAGAGACCCAGTACTTC. The rearrangement joins TRBV28 to TRBJ2-5; 14 nucleotides match TRBD2. After removal of 6 bases from V and 4 bases from J, the junction contained 7 bases not matched to a gene. CDR3 size: 16 residues. Germline V CDR1 and CDR2: MDHEN, SYDVKM.

About this clone itself: A junction end diverges from the germline sequence, so it may reflect a read error. The chain recombines TRBV15 with TRBJ2-1; 13 bases are shared with TRBD2. This CDR3 has 16 residues. CDR1 is LNHNV and CDR2 is YYDKDF in the germline V gene (reference sequence). CDR3 sequence: CATSREGSGTSGKHFF. The CDR3 region has the DNA TGTGCCACCAGCAGAGAGGGGTCCGGGACTAGCGGGAAGCACTTCTTC. The whole variable domain, filled in from reference TRBV15 and TRBJ2-1, reads DAMVIQNPRYQVTQFGKPVTLSCSQTLNHNVMYWYQQKSSQAPKLLFHYYDKDFNNEADTPDNFQSRRPNTSFCFLDIRSPGLGDTAMYLCATSREGSGTSGKHFFGPGTRLTVL.

The chain employs TRBV7-9 and TRBJ2-5; 7 bases are a match to TRBD1. Germline assignment: CDR1 SEHNR and CDR2 FQNEAQ (reference sequence). This CDR3 has 16 residues. The V segment lost 5 bases and the J segment 1 base; nucleotides outside the gene matches: 10. CDR3 in amino acids: CASSLARAGGQETQYF. In DNA form, the CDR3 reads TGTGCCAGCAGCCTCGCCAGGGCAGGGGGCCAAGAGACCCAGTACTTC.

The chain carries TRBV3-1 (or the pseudogene TRBV3-2) and TRBJ2-5, with 13 bases that match TRBD2. V lost 4 bases to trimming and J lost 5 bases; unmatched junction nucleotides: 10. The CDR3 covers 17 residues. CDR1 is LGHDT, CDR2 YNNKEL, per germline (reference sequence). Written as DNA, the CDR3 is TGTGCCAGCAGCCTTAGGACTAGCGGGGGCTTTGGGGAGACCCAGTACTTC. Translating it yields CASSLRTSGGFGETQYF.

This chain uses TRBV27 with TRBJ1-2; possible D gene TRBD1, 6 bases. CDR1 is MNHEY and CDR2 is SMNVEV in the germline V gene (reference sequence). The V end was cut by 2 bases, the J end by 5 bases, with 9 bases between. CDR3 size: 13 residues. CDR3 residues: CASSLGRGYGYTF. CDR3 bases: TGTGCCAGCAGTTTAGGCAGGGGATATGGCTACACCTTC.

The V call is TRBV9, the J call TRBJ2-7; the match to TRBD1 covers 10 bases. V lost 9 bases and J lost 3; bases outside the gene matches: 6. The CDR3 contains 13 residues. CDR1 SGDLS and CDR2 YYNGEE come from the germline V gene. CDR3 protein: CATDRGPLYEQYF. The CDR3 region has the DNA TGTGCCACCGACAGGGGGCCGCTCTACGAGCAGTACTTC.

This clone has a single count. The chain employs TRBV28 and TRBJ2-3; 12 bases map to TRBD2. The V and J ends lost 8 bases and 3 bases, in that order; junction bases with no gene match: 3. This CDR3 spans 14 amino acids. CDR1 and CDR2 from the germline V gene are MDHEN and SYDVKM. The CDR3 DNA sequence: TGTGCCAGCCAGACTAGCGGGAGTACAGATACGCAGTATTTT. Its protein is CASQTSGSTDTQYF.

This clone has only one observation. This chain connects TRBV2 to TRBJ2-3; the D gene is possibly TRBD2 (5 bases). The germline V and J ends were trimmed by 4 bases and 5 bases, with 10 bases remaining between them. Per the germline V gene, CDR1 is SNHLY and CDR2 is FYNNEI. The CDR3 extends over 13 amino acids. The CDR3: CASSVQAGDTQYF. In DNA, the CDR3 is TGTGCCAGCAGTGTCCAGGCGGGAGATACGCAGTATTTT.

The rearrangement links TRBV5-6 to TRBJ2-7; 7 positions match TRBD1. Germline CDR1 SGHDT, CDR2 YYEEEE. The CDR3 extends over 15 amino acids. Trimming cost V 3 bases and J 0 bases; bases outside gene matches: 6. The CDR3 region has the DNA TGTGCCAGCAGCTCCGGACAGGAGATCTCCTACGAGCAGTACTTC. Translating it yields CASSSGQEISYEQYF.

This chain links TRBV7-2 with TRBJ2-5, with D uncertain. The CDR3 is 13 residues long. V was clipped by 2 bases and J by 1 base, with 5 bases between them. Per the germline V gene, CDR1 is SGHTA and CDR2 is FQGNSA. This chain's CDR3 is CASSLKLQETQYF. The CDR3 nucleotides read TGTGCCAGCAGCTTAAAGCTCCAAGAGACCCAGTACTTC.

CDR3: CASSLGPGVNYGYTF. The CDR3 nucleotides read TGTGCCAGCAGCTTAGGTCCGGGGGTGAACTATGGCTACACCTTC. The gene calls are TRBV7-8 and TRBJ1-2; D may be TRBD1 (5 bases). The CDR3 totals 15 residues. Germline CDR1 is SGHVS and CDR2 is FQNEAQ. The V and J ends lost 1 base and 2 bases respectively, with 11 bases between them.

V gene TRBV6-5 combines with J gene TRBJ2-2; TRBD1 is a possible D gene (6 bases). V was pared by 5 bases and J by 2 bases, with 12 bases between. Germline CDR1 and CDR2: MNHEY and SVGAGI. This CDR3 is 15 amino acids long. CDR3 region: CASSTGTRNTGELFF. Written as DNA, the CDR3 is TGTGCCAGCAGTACCGGGACAAGAAACACCGGGGAGCTGTTTTTT.

This rearrangement joins TRBV2 to TRBJ1-5, with D perhaps TRBD1 (6 bases). Trimming shortened V by 4 bases and J by 7 bases, and 11 bases separated the two germline ends. The CDR3 extends over 13 amino acids. The germline CDR1 and CDR2 sequences are SNHLY and FYNNEI. CDR3 sequence (DNA): TGTGCCAGCAGTGGGACAGCTGAACAGCCCCAGCATTTT. Amino acid sequence: CASSGTAEQPQHF.

V gene TRBV28 combines with J gene TRBJ2-5, with 9 bases fitting TRBD1. This CDR3 spans 16 amino acids. The V gene end was trimmed by 6 bases and the J gene end by 0 bases; junction bases not matched to a gene: 8. Germline V gene sequence: CDR1 MDHEN, CDR2 SYDVKM. The DNA for the CDR3 is TGTGCCAGCAGATTCGTGGGGACAGGGTACCAAGAGACCCAGTACTTC. This codes for CASRFVGTGYQETQYF.

CDR3 residues: CSVCPGLPEPDTQYF. The CDR3 DNA reads TGCAGCGTTTGTCCGGGACTACCAGAGCCAGATACGCAGTATTTT. The chain joins TRBV29-1 to TRBJ2-3, with TRBD2 matching 7 bases. This CDR3 region has 15 residues. J was trimmed by 4 bases and V by 5 bases; bases with no gene match: 12. Germline V CDR1 and CDR2: SQVTM, ANQGSEA.

The V and J genes are TRBV29-1 and TRBJ2-3; 9 nucleotides line up with TRBD1. Unmatched junction bases numbered 2, after V lost 3 bases and J lost 1 base. The V gene's germline CDR1 is SQVTM and CDR2 ANQGSEA. The CDR3 consists of 14 residues. The CDR3 loop reads CSVEDRGGTDTQYF. In DNA form, the CDR3 reads TGCAGCGTTGAGGACAGGGGAGGCACAGATACGCAGTATTTT.

The chain is built from TRBV6-1 and TRBJ1-2, with 8 bases lining up with TRBD1. J was trimmed by 2 bases and V by 0 bases; bases with no gene match: 2. The CDR3 is made up of 15 amino acids. CDR1 MNHNS and CDR2 SASEGT come from the germline V gene. The CDR3 reads CASSEATGENYGYTF. CDR3 sequence (DNA): TGTGCCAGCAGTGAAGCGACAGGGGAGAACTATGGCTACACCTTC.

This clone appeared once. The J gene is TRBJ1-2, the V gene TRBV29-1, with 7 bases fitting TRBD1. The length of the CDR3 is 15 residues. V shed 6 bases and J 0 bases; nucleotides not matched to a gene: 10. CDR1 is SQVTM and CDR2 is ANQGSEA in the germline V gene. The CDR3 protein is CSVAGQYNSNYGYTF. In DNA, the CDR3 is TGCAGCGTCGCGGGACAGTATAATTCTAACTATGGCTACACCTTC. Filled out from reference TRBV29-1 and TRBJ1-2, the complete variable domain reads SAVISQKPSRDICQRGTSLTIQCQVDSQVTMMFWYRQQPGQSLTLIATANQGSEATYESGFVIDKFPISRPNLTFSTLTVSNMSPEDSSIYLCSVAGQYNSNYGYTFGSGTRLTVV.

The chain carries TRBV24-1 and TRBJ1-2; D gene ambiguous. Trimming took 4 bases from V and 8 from J, leaving 10 bases between them. The CDR3 consists of 12 residues. Germline-derived CDR1 and CDR2 are KGHDR and SFDVKD. CDR3 in DNA: TGTGCCACCAGTGACCCTGGAGGGGGCTACACCTTC. Its translation is CATSDPGGGYTF.

This clone has more than one count but fewer than ten. The V call is TRBV11-2, the J call TRBJ2-1; the D gene is possibly TRBD2 (5 bases). The CDR3 runs 14 residues. Germline loops: CDR1 SGHAT, CDR2 FQNNGV. V lost 1 base and J lost 6, with 10 bases in between. CDR3 DNA sequence: TGTGCCAGCAGCTTAGCCGGGAACCGCAATGAGCAGTTCTTC. This encodes CASSLAGNRNEQFF.

J is TRBJ1-1 and V is TRBV6-6; 8 nucleotides line up with TRBD1. There are 15 residues in the CDR3. Germline V gene lookup returns CDR1 MNHNY and CDR2 SVGAGI (reference sequence). Unmatched junction bases numbered 11, after V lost 7 bases and J lost 4 bases. CDR3 sequence reads: CASNMAGGQGTEAFF. DNA of the CDR3: TGTGCCAGCAATATGGCAGGGGGCCAGGGCACTGAAGCTTTCTTT.

The V and J genes are TRBV5-1 and TRBJ2-2, with D maybe TRBD1 (5 bases). Germline V gene data show CDR1 as SGHRS and CDR2 as YFSETQ. Trimming shortened V by 1 base and J by 5 bases, and 15 bases separated the two germline ends. The CDR3 covers 16 residues. CDR3 DNA: TGCGCCAGCAGCTTGATTGCAGGGATGAAAACCGGGGAGCTGTTTTTT. Its translation is CASSLIAGMKTGELFF.

In the case of this clone: One junction end disagrees with the germline gene, perhaps due to a read error. This chain links TRBV7-7 with TRBJ2-5, with D maybe TRBD2 (5 bases). Germline loops: CDR1 SSHAT, CDR2 FNYEAQ (reference sequence). CDR3 length: 14 residues. In DNA form, the CDR3 reads TGTGCTAGCAGCTTAGGAGGTTTCGGGGAGACCCAGTACTTC. This codes for CASSLGGFGETQYF. Together with reference TRBV7-7 and TRBJ2-5, the CDR3 gives the full variable domain: GAGVSQSPRYKVTKRGQDVTLRCDPISSHATLYWYQQALGQGPEFLTYFNYEAQPDKSGLPSDRFSAERPEGSISTLTIQRTEQRDSAMYRCASSLGGFGETQYFGPGTRLLVL.